Listed here is a single T cell receptor beta chain. Its target is unknown. The data stem from a study of blood T cells in healthy people across ages. At the level of the study: Template switching picked up about one barcoded beta molecule for each two T cells. The study, taken as a whole, reports: Naive and antigen-experienced cells could not be conclusively compared, given unsorted PBMCs.

A J-beta primer mix and a sample-barcoded 5' primer were used in a second PCR of about 6 to 12 cycles. From the 5' RACE reads, TCRdb called clonotypes with MiXCR, one entry per CDR3 protein. The table includes 600,000 or so distinct CDR3 sequences, approximately 30% detected once. Sequencing was done on a sample of blood. This clonotype was obtained from a woman of 80 years or more in good health.

DNA for the CDR3: TGTGCCAGCAGCGTAGTGGGGGGAGAGACCCAGTTCTTC. It is translated as CASSVVGGETQFF. V usage is TRBV9 and J usage is TRBJ2-1; tentatively, D is TRBD2 (6 bases). The CDR3 consists of 13 residues. Per the germline V gene, CDR1 is SGDLS and CDR2 is YYNGEE. V was pared by 0 bases and J by 13 bases, with 14 bases between.